This TCR beta chain was sequenced in a study of blood T cell repertoires in COVID-19. The germline gives CDR1 SNHLY, CDR2 FYNNEI. This CDR3 contains 14 residues. V shed 7 bases and J 2 bases; nucleotides not matched to a gene: 8. TCRdb keeps only in-frame clones here, not all; method: immunoSEQ multiplex PCR. The top ten clones hold around 2.9% of a sample with about 42,000 clones, 90% of them seen once. The TCR was taken from a man aged 45-60 years with active COVID-19. The rearrangement uses TRBV2 and TRBJ2-7, with TRBD2 identical over 7 bases. The sample comprised peripheral blood. As DNA, the CDR3 is TGTGCCAGCATGCGGGAGCAGGGCGCCTACGAGCAGTACTTC. Protein sequence: CASMREQGAYEQYF.